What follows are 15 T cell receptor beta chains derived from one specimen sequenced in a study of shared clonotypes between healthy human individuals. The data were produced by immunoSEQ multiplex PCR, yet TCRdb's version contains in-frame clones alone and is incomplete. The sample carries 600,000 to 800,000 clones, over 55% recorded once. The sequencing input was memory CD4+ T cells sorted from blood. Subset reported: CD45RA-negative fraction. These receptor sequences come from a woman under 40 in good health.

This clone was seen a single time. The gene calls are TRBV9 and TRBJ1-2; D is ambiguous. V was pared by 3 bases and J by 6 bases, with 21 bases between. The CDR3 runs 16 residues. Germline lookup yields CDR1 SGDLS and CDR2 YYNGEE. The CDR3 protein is CASSALISSGRHGYTF. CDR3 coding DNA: TGTGCCAGCAGCGCCCTAATTTCATCCGGGCGACATGGCTACACCTTC. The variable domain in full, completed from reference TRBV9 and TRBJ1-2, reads DSGVTQTPKHLITATGQRVTLRCSPRSGDLSVYWYQQSLDQGLQFLIQYYNGEERAKGNILERFSAQQFPDLHSELNLSSLELGDSALYFCASSALISSGRHGYTFGSGTRLTVV.

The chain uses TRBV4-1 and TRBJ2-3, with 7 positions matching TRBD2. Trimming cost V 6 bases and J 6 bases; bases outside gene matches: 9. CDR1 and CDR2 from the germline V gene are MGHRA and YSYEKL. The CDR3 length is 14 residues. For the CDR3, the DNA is TGCGCCAGCAGGGCGGGAGACCTCACGGATACGCAGTATTTT. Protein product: CASRAGDLTDTQYF.

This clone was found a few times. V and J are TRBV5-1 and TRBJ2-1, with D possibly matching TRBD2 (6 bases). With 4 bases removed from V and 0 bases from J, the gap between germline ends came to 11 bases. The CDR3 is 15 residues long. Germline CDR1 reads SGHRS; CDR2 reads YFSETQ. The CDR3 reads CASSRDSNSYNEQFF. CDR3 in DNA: TGCGCCAGCAGCCGGGACTCCAACTCCTACAATGAGCAGTTCTTC.

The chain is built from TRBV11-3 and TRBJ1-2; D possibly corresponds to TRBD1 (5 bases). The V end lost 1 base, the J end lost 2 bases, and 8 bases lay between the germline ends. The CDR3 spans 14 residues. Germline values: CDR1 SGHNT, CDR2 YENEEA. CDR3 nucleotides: TGTGCCAGCAGCTTAGCGGGACGGAACTATGGCTACACCTTC. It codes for CASSLAGRNYGYTF.

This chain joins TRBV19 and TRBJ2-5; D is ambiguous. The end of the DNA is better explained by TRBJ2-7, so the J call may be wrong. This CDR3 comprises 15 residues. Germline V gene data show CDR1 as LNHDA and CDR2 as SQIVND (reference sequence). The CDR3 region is CASSRTYPVLYEQYF. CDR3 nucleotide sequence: TGTGCCAGTAGTCGGACGTACCCAGTACTCTACGAGCAGTACTTC.

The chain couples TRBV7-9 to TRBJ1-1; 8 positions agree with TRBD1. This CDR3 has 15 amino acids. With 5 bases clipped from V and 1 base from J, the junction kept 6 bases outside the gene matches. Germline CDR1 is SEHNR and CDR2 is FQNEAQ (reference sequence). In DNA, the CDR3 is TGTGCCAGCAGCCCTTTGGGACAGGAGAACACTGAAGCTTTCTTT. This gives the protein CASSPLGQENTEAFF.

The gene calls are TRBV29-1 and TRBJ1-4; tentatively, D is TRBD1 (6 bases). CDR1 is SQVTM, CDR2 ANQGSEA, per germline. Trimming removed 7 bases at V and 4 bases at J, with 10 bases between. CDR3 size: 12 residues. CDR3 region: CSAGHLNEKLFF. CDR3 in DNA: TGCAGCGCGGGACACCTTAATGAAAAACTGTTTTTT.

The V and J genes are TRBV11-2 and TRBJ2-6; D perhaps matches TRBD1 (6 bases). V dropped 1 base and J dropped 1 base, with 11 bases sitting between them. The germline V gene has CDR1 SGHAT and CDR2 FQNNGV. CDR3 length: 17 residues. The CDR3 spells CASSLGQAPSGANVLTF. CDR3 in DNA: TGTGCCAGCAGCTTAGGACAGGCGCCATCTGGGGCCAACGTCCTGACTTTC.

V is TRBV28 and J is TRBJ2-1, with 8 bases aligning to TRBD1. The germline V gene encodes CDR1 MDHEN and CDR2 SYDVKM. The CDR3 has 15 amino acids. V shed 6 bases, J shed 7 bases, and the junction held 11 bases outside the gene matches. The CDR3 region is CASRTLPGQGNEQFF. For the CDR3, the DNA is TGTGCCAGCAGAACCTTACCCGGACAGGGAAATGAGCAGTTCTTC.

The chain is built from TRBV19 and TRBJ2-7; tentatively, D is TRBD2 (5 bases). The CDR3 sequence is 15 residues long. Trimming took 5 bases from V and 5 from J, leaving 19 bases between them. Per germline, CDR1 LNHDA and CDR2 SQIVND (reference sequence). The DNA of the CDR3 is TGTGCCAGTAGTTCGGAGCCAACCACTAGTAACGAGCAGTACTTC. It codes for CASSSEPTTSNEQYF.

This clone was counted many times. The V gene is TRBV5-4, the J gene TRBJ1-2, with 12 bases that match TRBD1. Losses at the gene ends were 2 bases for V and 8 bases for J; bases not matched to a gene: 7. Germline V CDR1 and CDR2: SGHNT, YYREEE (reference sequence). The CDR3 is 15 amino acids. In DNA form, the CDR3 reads TGTGCCAGCAGCTTTCCGGGACAGGGGGCACGAGGCTACACCTTC. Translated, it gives CASSFPGQGARGYTF.

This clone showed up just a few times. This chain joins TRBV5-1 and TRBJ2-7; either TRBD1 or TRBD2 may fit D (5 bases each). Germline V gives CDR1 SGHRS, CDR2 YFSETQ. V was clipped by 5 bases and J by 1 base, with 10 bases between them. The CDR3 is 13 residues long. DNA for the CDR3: TGCGCCAGCAGTCGGGACCTTTCCTACGAGCAGTACTTC. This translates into CASSRDLSYEQYF.

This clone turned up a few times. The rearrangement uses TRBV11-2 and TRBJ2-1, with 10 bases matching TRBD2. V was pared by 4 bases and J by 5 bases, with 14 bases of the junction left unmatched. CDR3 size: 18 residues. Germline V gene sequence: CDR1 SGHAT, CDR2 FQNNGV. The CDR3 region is CASSSSIGSGRADNEQFF. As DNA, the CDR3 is TGTGCCAGCAGCTCCTCTATCGGAAGCGGGAGGGCCGACAATGAGCAGTTCTTC.

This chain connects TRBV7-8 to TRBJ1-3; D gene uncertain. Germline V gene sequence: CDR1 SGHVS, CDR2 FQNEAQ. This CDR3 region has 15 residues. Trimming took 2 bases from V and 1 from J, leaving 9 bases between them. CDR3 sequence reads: CASSLRPGSGNTIYF. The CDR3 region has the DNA TGTGCCAGCAGCTTACGGCCTGGTTCTGGAAACACCATATATTTT.

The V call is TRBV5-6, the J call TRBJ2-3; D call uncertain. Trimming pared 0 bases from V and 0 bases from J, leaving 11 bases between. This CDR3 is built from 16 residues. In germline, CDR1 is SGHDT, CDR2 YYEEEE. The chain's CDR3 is CASSLDTRYSTDTQYF. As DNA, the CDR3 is TGTGCCAGCAGCTTGGATACGCGCTATAGCACAGATACGCAGTATTTT.